Listed below are T cell receptor beta chains from one sample, sequenced in a study of cytomegalovirus exposure and HLA in healthy donors. Clones were sequenced by immunoSEQ multiplex PCR, and TCRdb holds only the in-frame ones, with some missing. The sample has 150,000 to 200,000 clones, 65% to 85% seen once. Sequencing was carried out using PBMCs. All receptors derive from a woman under 30 in good health and CMV-seronegative. Each CDR3 is given with its conserved first and last residue. D genes are given only for firm matches. Only part of the rows carry a size: once, few, many, or a class if the clone is expanded.

d_gene | abundance | j_gene | v_gene | CDR3aa | CDR3nt
TRBD1 | . | TRBJ2-7 | TRBV7-8 | CASSARTGDGEQYF | TGTGCCAGCAGCGCCCGGACAGGGGACGGAGAGCAGTACTTC
TRBD1 | . | TRBJ1-2 | TRBV2 | CASSRSLDREIDYGYTF | TGTGCCAGCAGCCGTTCGTTAGACAGGGAAATAGACTATGGCTACACCTTC
TRBD1 | few | TRBJ1-6 | TRBV6-5 | CASGDSDNSPLHF | TGTGCCAGCGGGGACAGCGATAATTCACCCCTCCACTTT
. | . | TRBJ2-3 | TRBV6-1 | CASSEARSEKYF | TGTGCCAGCAGTGAAGCGAGAAGCGAAAAGTATTTT
. | . | TRBJ1-1 | TRBV5-1 | CASSLFDRRNTEAFF | TGCGCCAGCAGCTTGTTTGACAGACGAAACACTGAAGCTTTCTTT
. | once | TRBJ2-1 | TRBV5-4 | CASSFPTQGNEQFF | TGTGCCAGCAGCTTCCCCACCCAGGGCAATGAGCAGTTCTTC
TRBD1 | . | TRBJ1-1 | TRBV25-1 | CASSKLDRTFTEAFF | TGTGCCAGCAGTAAACTGGACAGGACATTCACTGAAGCTTTCTTT
. | few | TRBJ1-2 | TRBV29-1 | CSVAGRGRGYTF | TGCAGCGTCGCCGGCAGGGGAAGAGGCTACACCTTC
TRBD1 | few | TRBJ1-3 | TRBV5-1 | CASSGRTGGGNTIYF | TGCGCCAGCAGCGGAAGGACAGGGGGTGGAAACACCATATATTTT
. | . | TRBJ2-3 | TRBV6-5 | CASRGLITDTQYF | TGTGCCAGCCGGGGATTGATTACAGATACGCAGTATTTT
TRBD1 | . | TRBJ2-7 | TRBV11-3 | CASSQDRGPYEQYF | TGTGCCAGCAGCCAAGACAGGGGGCCCTACGAGCAGTACTTC
. | . | TRBJ1-6 | TRBV19 | CASSYRRENNSPLHF | TGTGCCAGTAGTTATCGACGGGAAAATAATTCACCCCTCCACTTT